This T cell receptor (beta chain) comes out of a study of neoadjuvant nivolumab and ipilimumab in lung cancer. Overall study context: Nivolumab 3 mg/kg was given days 1, 15 and 29, plus ipilimumab 1 mg/kg day 1 in combination.

Generated by immunoSEQ multiplex PCR, the TCRdb table keeps only in-frame clones and is missing some. The sample has tens of thousands of clones, more than 70% seen once. This CDR3 contains 13 residues. J was trimmed by 5 bases and V by 8 bases; bases with no gene match: 5. Germline V lookup: CDR1 MNHNS, CDR2 SASEGT. Comments on this clone: Its antigen is currently unknown.

The study, taken as a whole, reports: From pretherapy to surgery, tumor richness and clonality rose with dual therapy. A small number of samples were TCR sequenced.

This specimen was peripheral blood, taken before neoadjuvant nivolumab, alone or with ipilimumab. The chain links TRBV6-1 to TRBJ1-1, with 10 bases that match TRBD1. This TCR came from an adult with non-small cell lung cancer. In DNA form, the CDR3 reads TGTGCCAGCGGGACAGGGGCGAGAACTGAAGCTTTCTTT. Translation: CASGTGARTEAFF.